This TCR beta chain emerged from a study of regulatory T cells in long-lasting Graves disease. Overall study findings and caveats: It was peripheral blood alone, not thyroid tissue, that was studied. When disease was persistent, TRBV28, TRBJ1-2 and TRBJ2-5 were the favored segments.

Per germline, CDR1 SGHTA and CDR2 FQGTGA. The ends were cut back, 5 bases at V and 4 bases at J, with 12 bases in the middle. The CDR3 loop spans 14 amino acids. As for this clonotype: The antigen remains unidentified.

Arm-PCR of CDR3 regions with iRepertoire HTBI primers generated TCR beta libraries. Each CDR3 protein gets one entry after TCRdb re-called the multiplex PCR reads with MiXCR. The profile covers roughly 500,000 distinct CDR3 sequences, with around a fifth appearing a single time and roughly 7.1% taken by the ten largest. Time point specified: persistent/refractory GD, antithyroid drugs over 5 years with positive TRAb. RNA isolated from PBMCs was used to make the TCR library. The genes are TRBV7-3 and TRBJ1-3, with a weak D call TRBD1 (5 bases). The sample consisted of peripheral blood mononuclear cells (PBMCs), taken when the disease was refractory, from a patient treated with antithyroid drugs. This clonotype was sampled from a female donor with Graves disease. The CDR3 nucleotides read TGTGCCAGCAGCCCCTCAGGGAACGGAAACACCATATATTTT. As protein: CASSPSGNGNTIYF.